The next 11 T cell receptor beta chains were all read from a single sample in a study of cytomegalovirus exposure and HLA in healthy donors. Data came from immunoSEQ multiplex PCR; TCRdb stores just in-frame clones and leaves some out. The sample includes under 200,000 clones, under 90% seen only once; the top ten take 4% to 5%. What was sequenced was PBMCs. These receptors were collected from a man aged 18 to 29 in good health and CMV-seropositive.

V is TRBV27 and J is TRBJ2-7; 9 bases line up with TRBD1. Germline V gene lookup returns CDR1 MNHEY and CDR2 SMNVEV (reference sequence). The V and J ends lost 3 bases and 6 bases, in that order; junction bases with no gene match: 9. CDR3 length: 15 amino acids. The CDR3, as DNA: TGTGCCAGCAGTTTGAGTCGGGACAGGGCCATCGAGCAGTACTTC. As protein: CASSLSRDRAIEQYF.

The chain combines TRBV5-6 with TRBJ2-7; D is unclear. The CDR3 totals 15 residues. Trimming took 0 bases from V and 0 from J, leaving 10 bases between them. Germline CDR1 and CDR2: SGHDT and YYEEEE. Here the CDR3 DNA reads TGTGCCAGCAGCTTGGCAGGCGAGAGCTCCTACGAGCAGTACTTC. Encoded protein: CASSLAGESSYEQYF.

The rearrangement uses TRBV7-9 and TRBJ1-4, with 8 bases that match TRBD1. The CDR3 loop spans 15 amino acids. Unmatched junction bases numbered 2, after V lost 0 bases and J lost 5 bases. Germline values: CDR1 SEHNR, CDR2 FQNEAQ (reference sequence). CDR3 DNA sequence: TGTGCCAGCAGCTTAGCGGGGGACAGGAATGAAAAACTGTTTTTT. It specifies CASSLAGDRNEKLFF.

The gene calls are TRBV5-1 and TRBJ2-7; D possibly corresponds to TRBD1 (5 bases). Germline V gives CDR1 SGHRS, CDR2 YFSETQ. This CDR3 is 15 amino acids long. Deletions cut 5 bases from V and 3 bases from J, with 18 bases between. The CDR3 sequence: CASREVTDNFYEQYF. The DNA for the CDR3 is TGCGCCAGCAGAGAGGTGACAGACAATTTCTACGAGCAGTACTTC.

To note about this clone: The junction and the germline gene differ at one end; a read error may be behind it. The DNA of the CDR3 is TGTGCCAGCGGCTTCCCTATGAGGGGACAGGGGGCCGCGAACTACACCTTC. Translating it yields CASGFPMRGQGAANYTF. V and J are TRBV7-9 and TRBJ1-2, with 12 bases aligning to TRBD1. The CDR3 has 17 amino acids. CDR1 and CDR2 (germline): SEHNR, FQNEAQ (reference sequence). Full variable domain (rest looked up from reference TRBV7-9 and TRBJ1-2): DTGVSQNPRHKITKRGQNVTFRCDPISEHNRLYWYRQTLGQGPEFLTYFQNEAQLEKSRLLSDRFSAERPKGSFSTLEIQRTEQGDSAMYLCASGFPMRGQGAANYTFGSGTRLTVV.

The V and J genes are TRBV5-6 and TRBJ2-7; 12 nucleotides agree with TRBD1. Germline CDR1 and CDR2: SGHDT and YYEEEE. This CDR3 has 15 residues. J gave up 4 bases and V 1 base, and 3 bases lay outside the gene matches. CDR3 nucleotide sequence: TGTGCCAGCAGCTTGAGGGACAGGGGGCGATACGAGCAGTACTTC. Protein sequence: CASSLRDRGRYEQYF.

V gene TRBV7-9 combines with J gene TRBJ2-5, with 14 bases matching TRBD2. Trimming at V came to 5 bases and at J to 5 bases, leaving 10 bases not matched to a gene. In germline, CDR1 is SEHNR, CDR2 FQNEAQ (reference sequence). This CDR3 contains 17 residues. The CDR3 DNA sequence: TGTGCCAGCAGCGGGGGACTAGCGGGAGTTCGTAGGGAGACCCAGTACTTC. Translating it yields CASSGGLAGVRRETQYF.

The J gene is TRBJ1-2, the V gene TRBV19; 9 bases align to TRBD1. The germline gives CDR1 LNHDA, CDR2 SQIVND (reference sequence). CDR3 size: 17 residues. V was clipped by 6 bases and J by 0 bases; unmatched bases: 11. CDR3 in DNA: TGTGCCAGTAGACGTCCGGGACAGGGACCCTCTAACTATGGCTACACCTTC. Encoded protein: CASRRPGQGPSNYGYTF. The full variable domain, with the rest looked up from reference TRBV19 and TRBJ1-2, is DGGITQSPKYLFRKEGQNVTLSCEQNLNHDAMYWYRQDPGQGLRLIYYSQIVNDFQKGDIAEGYSVSREKKESFPLTVTSAQKNPTAFYLCASRRPGQGPSNYGYTFGSGTRLTVV.

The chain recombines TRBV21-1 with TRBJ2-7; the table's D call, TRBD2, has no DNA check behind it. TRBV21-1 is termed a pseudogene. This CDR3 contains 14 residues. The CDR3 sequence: CASSTRTSCYEQYF. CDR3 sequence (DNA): TGTGCCAGCAGTACCAGGACTAGCTGCTACGAGCAGTACTTC.

DNA of the CDR3: TGTGCCAGCAGCCCGGGACTAGCGGGAGTCGGAGATACGCAGTATTTT. It specifies CASSPGLAGVGDTQYF. The V call is TRBV7-8, the J call TRBJ2-3; 14 bases fit TRBD2. V lost 5 bases to trimming and J lost 5 bases; unmatched junction nucleotides: 6. The length of the CDR3 is 16 residues. Germline V gene lookup returns CDR1 SGHVS and CDR2 FQNEAQ.

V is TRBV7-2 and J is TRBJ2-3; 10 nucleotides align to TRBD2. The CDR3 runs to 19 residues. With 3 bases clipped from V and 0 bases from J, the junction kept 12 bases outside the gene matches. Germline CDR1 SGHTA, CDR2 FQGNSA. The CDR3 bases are TGTGCCAGCAGCTTTCCCCGACTAGCGGGCCCCCTCAGCACAGATACGCAGTATTTT. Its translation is CASSFPRLAGPLSTDTQYF.